These 24 T cell receptor beta chains came from one sample sequenced in a study of T cells in Graves' hyperthyroidism and ophthalmopathy. Researchers amplified the TCR beta CDR3 regions from RNA transcripts. A set of HTBI primers served as the primers for a first-round RT-PCR of the TCR CDR3. MiXCR, run by TCRdb on the multiplex PCR reads, gives a single entry per CDR3 protein. The sample comprises approximately 600,000 distinct CDR3 sequences, about 20% of which are singletons, and roughly 30% rests with the top ten. The sequencing input was blood. These receptors all stem from a man aged 25-45 years with Graves' ophthalmopathy.

The chain joins TRBV7-2 to TRBJ2-3; 10 bases are shared with TRBD2. CDR3 size: 17 residues. J gave up 8 bases and V 4 bases, and 15 bases lay outside the gene matches. The germline CDR1 and CDR2 sequences are SGHTA and FQGNSA. The CDR3 bases are TGTGCCAGCAGCTCCCAAAGGGGACTAGCGCCACCCGGTACGCAGTATTTT. Amino acids: CASSSQRGLAPPGTQYF.

A few counts support this clonotype. J is TRBJ2-7 and V is TRBV7-6; 7 nucleotides line up with TRBD1. Looked up from germline, CDR1 is SGHVS and CDR2 is FNYEAQ. V was pared by 2 bases and J by 0 bases, with 4 bases of the junction left unmatched. CDR3 size: 15 residues. The CDR3 region is CASSLRQGASYEQYF. The DNA of the CDR3 is TGTGCCAGCAGCTTACGACAGGGAGCCTCCTACGAGCAGTACTTC. The full variable domain, rest sourced from reference TRBV7-6 and TRBJ2-7, is GAGVSQSPRYKVTKRGQDVALRCDPISGHVSLYWYRQALGQGPEFLTYFNYEAQQDKSGLPNDRFSAERPEGSISTLTIQRTEQRDSAMYRCASSLRQGASYEQYFGPGTRLTVT.

This clonotype was counted at least ten times. V gene TRBV7-9 combines with J gene TRBJ2-7; the D gene is possibly TRBD1 (6 bases). Germline lookup yields CDR1 SEHNR and CDR2 FQNEAQ (reference sequence). V gave up 5 bases and J gave up 1 base, with 12 bases separating them. The CDR3 contains 14 residues. In nucleotides, the CDR3 is TGTGCCAGCAGCCGGACAGAATTTTCCTACGAGCAGTACTTC. Encoded protein: CASSRTEFSYEQYF.

The J gene is TRBJ1-5, the V gene TRBV19; D possibly corresponds to TRBD1 (6 bases). Looked up from germline, CDR1 is LNHDA and CDR2 is SQIVND (reference sequence). The CDR3 is 17 residues long. Trimming cost V 8 bases and J 0 bases, with 20 bases left between them. The DNA of the CDR3 is TGTGCCAGTGCCTCGGACAGAGCCAGGGATAGCAATCAGCCCCAGCATTTT. Its protein is CASASDRARDSNQPQHF.

This clonotype was found a few times. This chain joins TRBV28 and TRBJ2-7, with TRBD2 identical over 15 bases. The CDR3 extends over 19 amino acids. Germline CDR1 is MDHEN and CDR2 is SYDVKM. J gave up 2 bases and V 4 bases, and 12 bases lay outside the gene matches. The CDR3 DNA follows: TGTGCCAGCAGTTCTTACCAGGGACTAGCGGGAGGAACTCCCTACGAGCAGTACTTC. Translation: CASSSYQGLAGGTPYEQYF.

This clonotype has only a few counts. This chain joins TRBV19 and TRBJ2-2, with 12 bases fitting TRBD2. The V gene's germline CDR1 is LNHDA and CDR2 SQIVND (reference sequence). J gave up 6 bases and V 1 base, and 3 bases lay outside the gene matches. The CDR3 sequence is 16 residues long. CDR3 region: CASSIGLAGAAGELFF. The CDR3 DNA is TGTGCCAGTAGTATAGGACTAGCGGGAGCGGCCGGGGAGCTGTTTTTT.

Here the CDR3 DNA reads TGTGCCAGCACCACAGGGCAGGGCTACACCTTC. Its translation: CASTTGQGYTF. The rearrangement links TRBV25-1 to TRBJ1-2; D might be TRBD1 (6 bases). CDR1 is MGHDK and CDR2 is SYGVNS in the germline V gene. The CDR3 runs 11 residues. Trimming took off 7 bases at V and 8 bases at J, with 11 bases between the two ends.

CDR3 sequence reads: CASSPPGRGGEQFF. Written as DNA, the CDR3 is TGTGCCAGCAGTCCCCCGGGCAGGGGAGGTGAGCAGTTCTTC. The chain recombines TRBV2 with TRBJ2-1; possibly TRBD1 or TRBD2 for D (6 bases each). Trimming pared 5 bases from V and 9 bases from J, leaving 17 bases between. Looked up from germline, CDR1 is SNHLY and CDR2 is FYNNEI. The CDR3 is 14 amino acids. The variable domain in full, with the rest retrieved from reference TRBV2 and TRBJ2-1, is EPEVTQTPSHQVTQMGQEVILRCVPISNHLYFYWYRQILGQKVEFLVSFYNNEISEKSEIFDDQFSVERPDGSNFTLKIRSTKLEDSAMYFCASSPPGRGGEQFFGPGTRLTVL.

V and J are TRBV7-9 and TRBJ2-7, with D perhaps being TRBD1 or TRBD2 (6 bases each). CDR1 and CDR2 from the germline V gene are SEHNR and FQNEAQ (reference sequence). The V and J ends lost 6 bases and 0 bases respectively, with 24 bases between them. The CDR3 spans 18 residues. The CDR3 is CASSSPGGGYFYSYEQYF. The CDR3 DNA follows: TGTGCCAGCAGTTCCCCCGGGGGCGGCTACTTCTACTCCTACGAGCAGTACTTC.

This clonotype turned up a few times. CDR3 residues: CASSSRSRGRERGEQYF. The DNA of the CDR3 is TGTGCCAGCAGTTCGCGATCCCGCGGGAGGGAACGTGGTGAGCAGTACTTC. The chain has TRBV27 and TRBJ2-7; 9 bases map to TRBD2. Losses at the gene ends were 4 bases for V and 7 bases for J; bases not matched to a gene: 17. CDR3 length: 17 amino acids. CDR1 and CDR2 (germline): MNHEY, SMNVEV (reference sequence).

This clonotype was counted between two and nine times. This chain connects TRBV18 to TRBJ2-2; D is ambiguous. Germline assignment: CDR1 KGHSH and CDR2 LQKENI. The CDR3 runs to 13 residues. V lost 6 bases and J 7 bases, leaving 12 bases between the germline ends. The CDR3, as DNA: TGTGCCAGCTCCCCGGCGACGAGCGGGGAGCTGTTTTTT. Amino acid sequence: CASSPATSGELFF.

This clonotype was found many times. The V and J genes are TRBV5-1 and TRBJ2-1; no reliable D call. CDR1 and CDR2 from the germline V gene are SGHRS and YFSETQ. The CDR3 has 14 amino acids. The germline V and J ends were trimmed by 0 bases and 8 bases, with 12 bases remaining between them. The CDR3 loop is CASSLVPSRDEQFF. The CDR3 bases are TGCGCCAGCAGCTTGGTTCCTTCAAGGGATGAGCAGTTCTTC.

This clonotype was counted once. The chain employs TRBV5-4 and TRBJ2-7; D is undetermined. The V end lost 4 bases, the J end lost 6 bases, and 11 bases lay between the germline ends. The germline V gene encodes CDR1 SGHNT and CDR2 YYREEE (reference sequence). CDR3 length: 12 amino acids. The DNA of the CDR3 is TGTGCCAGCAGCCAGGCAGACTCCGAGCAGTACTTC. Its translation is CASSQADSEQYF.

This clonotype was counted a few times. Because the CDR3 is missing its conserved closing phenylalanine or tryptophan, this is likely a read error. This sequence joins TRBV20-1 and TRBJ1-1; D is unresolved. Germline CDR1 reads DFQATT; CDR2 reads SNEGSKA (reference sequence). V gave up 3 bases and J gave up 0 bases, with 5 bases separating them. CDR3 length: 12 amino acids. In DNA form, the CDR3 reads TGCAGTGCTAGTTTCATGAACACTGAAGCTTTCCTT. It translates to CSASFMNTEAFL.

This clonotype was picked up a small number of times. V usage is TRBV7-9 and J usage is TRBJ2-3; D might be TRBD2 (6 bases). The CDR3 covers 16 residues. Deletions cut 1 base from V and 3 bases from J, with 14 bases between. Germline V gene sequence: CDR1 SEHNR, CDR2 FQNEAQ (reference sequence). CDR3 in amino acids: CASSLDRGGTTDTQYF. The CDR3 bases are TGTGCCAGCAGCTTAGATCGGGGCGGGACGACAGATACGCAGTATTTT.

This clonotype showed up just a few times. The chain combines TRBV28 with TRBJ2-1, with 10 bases identical to TRBD2. CDR1 is MDHEN, CDR2 SYDVKM, per germline. The CDR3 loop spans 15 amino acids. The V gene end was trimmed by 2 bases and the J gene end by 9 bases; junction bases not matched to a gene: 7. The CDR3 DNA follows: TGTGCCAGCAGTTTACTCCCTAGCGGGAGTTTTGAGCAGTTCTTC. Encoded protein: CASSLLPSGSFEQFF.

The chain recombines TRBV7-9 with TRBJ1-6; no definite D call. CDR1 is SEHNR and CDR2 is FQNEAQ in the germline V gene (reference sequence). CDR3 length: 15 amino acids. Trimming pared 1 base from V and 5 bases from J, leaving 9 bases between. The CDR3 reads CASSLGGLNNSPLHF. The CDR3 coding sequence is TGTGCCAGCAGCTTAGGAGGTCTGAATAATTCACCCCTCCACTTT.

This clonotype has ten or more counts. This chain uses TRBV7-2 with TRBJ1-1, with D maybe TRBD1 (5 bases). The CDR3 length is 14 residues. Germline CDR1 SGHTA, CDR2 FQGNSA. The V end lost 1 base, the J end lost 8 bases, and 14 bases lay between the germline ends. CDR3 sequence (DNA): TGTGCCAGCAGCTTAGTTTGGGGGGAGGCGGAAGCTTTCTTT. This encodes CASSLVWGEAEAFF.

This clonotype came up many times. The CDR3: CASSQGGLAGTDTQYF. CDR3 bases: TGTGCCAGCAGCCAAGGTGGACTAGCGGGAACAGATACGCAGTATTTT. The chain is built from TRBV3-1 and TRBJ2-3, with 12 nucleotides matching TRBD2. The germline gives CDR1 LGHDT, CDR2 YNNKEL (reference sequence). The CDR3 sequence is 16 residues long. V shed 1 base, J shed 3 bases, and the junction held 2 bases outside the gene matches.

This clonotype was detected only a few times. This chain links TRBV2 with TRBJ2-2; 9 bases are shared with TRBD1. Germline CDR1 and CDR2: SNHLY and FYNNEI. Trimming took 10 bases from V and 5 from J; bases not matched to a gene: 8. The CDR3 is 14 residues long. The CDR3 DNA reads TGTGCCACCAACCCGGGGACAGGGACCGGGGAGCTGTTTTTT. It is translated as CATNPGTGTGELFF.

The chain combines TRBV27 with TRBJ2-7; D is undetermined. Germline-derived CDR1 and CDR2 are MNHEY and SMNVEV (reference sequence). V lost 0 bases and J lost 6, with 9 bases in between. CDR3 length: 13 residues. The CDR3 reads CASSLSSQAEQYF. The DNA for the CDR3 is TGTGCCAGCAGTTTATCGTCCCAGGCCGAGCAGTACTTC.

On this clonotype: This may stem from a read error, because a much larger clone lies one nucleotide away. The genes are TRBV28 and TRBJ2-1; D is possibly TRBD2 (6 bases). Germline-derived CDR1 and CDR2 are MDHEN and SYDVKM. This CDR3 is built from 16 residues. This CDR3 is CASIPRVREAYNKQFF. The DNA of the CDR3 is TGTGCCAGCATACCGAGAGTTAGGGAGGCGTACAATAAGCAGTTCTTC.

The chain couples TRBV7-2 to TRBJ2-2, with TRBD2 as a possible D gene (6 bases). CDR3 length: 16 amino acids. Trimming removed 5 bases from V and 1 base from J, with 14 bases in between. Germline values: CDR1 SGHTA, CDR2 FQGNSA. CDR3 bases: TGTGCCAGCAGCCCCCAGGGAGGACTGAACACCGGGGAGCTGTTTTTT. Translated: CASSPQGGLNTGELFF.

J is TRBJ2-2 and V is TRBV11-2, with D uncertain. The CDR3 has 15 amino acids. Per germline, CDR1 SGHAT and CDR2 FQNNGV. The V end lost 4 bases, the J end lost 3 bases, and 12 bases lay between the germline ends. The CDR3 nucleotides are TGTGCCAGCAGCTCCGGGCCCTCGGACACCGGGGAGCTGTTTTTT. Translated, it gives CASSSGPSDTGELFF.